This paragraph reports one T cell receptor (beta chain). The data were obtained in a study of CXCR3-negative and CXCR3-positive naive CD8 T cells. The germline CDR1 and CDR2 sequences are MDHEN and SYDVKM. This CDR3 comprises 15 residues. It was by 5' RACE with UMI labels that the TRB cDNA libraries were prepared. TCRdb reprocessed the 5' RACE reads and keeps a single row for each CDR3 protein, giving no DNA. Recorded here are 100,000 to 150,000 distinct CDR3 sequences; the top ten clones represent 0.29%. The naive CD8+ gate required CD45RO-CCR7+CD27+CD95- phenotype. The sequence derives from a human donor in good health. Some clones in this sample may be carry-over from other donors' samples. Sequenced sample: naive CXCR3- CD8+ T cells from blood. The subset was: CD45RO-CCR7+CD27+CD95- naive CD8+ T cells lacking CXCR3 (TNR3-). This rearrangement joins TRBV28 to TRBJ1-4. This CDR3 is CASSSRAPGYEKLFF.